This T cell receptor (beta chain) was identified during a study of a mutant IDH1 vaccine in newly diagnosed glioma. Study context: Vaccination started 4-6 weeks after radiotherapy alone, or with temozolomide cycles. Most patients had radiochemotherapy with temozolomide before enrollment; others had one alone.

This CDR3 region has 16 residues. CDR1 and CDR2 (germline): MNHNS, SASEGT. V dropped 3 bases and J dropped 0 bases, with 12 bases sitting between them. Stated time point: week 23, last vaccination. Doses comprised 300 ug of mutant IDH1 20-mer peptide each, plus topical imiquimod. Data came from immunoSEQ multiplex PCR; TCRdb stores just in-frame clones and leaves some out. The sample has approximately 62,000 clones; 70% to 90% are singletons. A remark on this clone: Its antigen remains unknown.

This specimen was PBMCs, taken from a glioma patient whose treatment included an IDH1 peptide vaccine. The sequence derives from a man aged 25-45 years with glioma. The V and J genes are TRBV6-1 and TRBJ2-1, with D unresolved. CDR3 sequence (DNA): TGTGCCAGCAGTGACCTCAACTGGGTCTCCTACAATGAGCAGTTCTTC. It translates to CASSDLNWVSYNEQFF.